This T cell receptor (beta chain) was captured by sequencing in a study of T cells after yellow fever vaccination. Study conclusions and caveats: Weaker, the secondary response had a peak occurring faster, on day 5 versus 15. Some clonotypes, a small share, were shared between CD4 and CD8 compartments. Clones from primary vaccination mostly reappeared after the booster (approximately 95% CD4, 88% CD8).

Per germline, CDR1 MDHEN and CDR2 SYDVKM. Trimming pared 3 bases from V and 5 bases from J, leaving 13 bases between. This CDR3 is 15 amino acids long. The TCR cDNA carried a universal primer site and UMIs from 5'RACE template switching. TCRdb analysed the 5' RACE reads with MiXCR anew, one entry per CDR3 protein. The repertoire holds 500,000 to 650,000 distinct CDR3 sequences, approximately 13% seen once, with about 15% in the top ten. Comment on this clonotype: Its antigen is not identified.

The chain joins TRBV28 to TRBJ2-2; D not certain. This sample comprised PBMCs, obtained on the day of the yellow fever booster vaccination. The origin of this receptor is a young man who received the YFV17D yellow fever vaccine. This CDR3 reads CASSLQARQTGELFF. In nucleotides, the CDR3 is TGTGCCAGCAGTTTGCAAGCGCGACAAACCGGGGAGCTGTTTTTT.